The entry below describes one TCR beta chain. What it binds is not known. This sample was taken from a study of OX40 agonist ivuxolimab in advanced cancers. Overall study results and limits: Partial responders at 0.1-3.0 mg/kg showed near-lowest clonal expansion. At 0.1 to 3.0 mg/kg and by week 6, clonal expansion occurred in CD4+ and CD8+ blood T cells.

V was trimmed by 3 bases and J by 2 bases, leaving 7 bases between them. Germline CDR1 and CDR2: SGDLS and YYNGEE. CDR3 length: 13 amino acids. Method: immunoSEQ multiplex PCR; TCRdb's copy keeps in-frame clones and lacks some. The sample contains roughly 75,000 clones, about 85% of which appear only once. Sample: CD4+ or CD8+ T cells sorted from blood, taken in a trial of the OX40 agonist ivuxolimab. The rearrangement uses TRBV9 and TRBJ2-3; D unresolved. The receptor was isolated from an adult with an advanced solid tumor such as melanoma, head and neck, liver or kidney cancer. DNA of the CDR3: TGTGCCAGCAGCGCCCTCTCCACAGATACGCAGTATTTT. It codes for CASSALSTDTQYF.